This T cell receptor (beta chain) was identified during a study of PD-1 blockade in classical Hodgkin lymphoma. Study-level findings and limits: Before treatment, TCR diversity in newly diagnosed patients was reportedly lower than in healthy donors. Complete responders matched newly diagnosed patients in baseline diversity. Prior therapy or disease activity may underlie the repertoire differences, whose causes remain undefined. CD4+ but not CD8+ TCR diversity rose significantly by C4D1.

This clone was counted a few times. Its antigen remains unidentified. As for time point: cycle 4 day 1 (C4D1), after five to seven weeks of nivolumab. Each of the patients experienced relapse following autologous stem cell transplantation, and their brentuximab vedotin exposure differed. Some clones are missing from TCRdb's copy, which holds only in-frame ones; the method was immunoSEQ multiplex PCR. Here the sample spans about 90,000 clones, 65% to 85% being singletons. This sequence was found in a human donor with classical Hodgkin lymphoma. The material sequenced was peripheral blood mononuclear cells (PBMCs), taken before the fourth cycle of nivolumab.

In DNA, the CDR3 is TGTGCCAGCAGTTTATCGGGGGCGGGGACAGGGGGACACGGGGAGCTGTTTTTT. As protein: CASSLSGAGTGGHGELFF. The V and J genes are TRBV27 and TRBJ2-2, with TRBD1 matching over 11 bases. CDR1 and CDR2 from the germline V gene are MNHEY and SMNVEV (reference sequence). CDR3 length: 18 residues. V lost 0 bases, J lost 7 bases, and 10 bases stayed unmatched.